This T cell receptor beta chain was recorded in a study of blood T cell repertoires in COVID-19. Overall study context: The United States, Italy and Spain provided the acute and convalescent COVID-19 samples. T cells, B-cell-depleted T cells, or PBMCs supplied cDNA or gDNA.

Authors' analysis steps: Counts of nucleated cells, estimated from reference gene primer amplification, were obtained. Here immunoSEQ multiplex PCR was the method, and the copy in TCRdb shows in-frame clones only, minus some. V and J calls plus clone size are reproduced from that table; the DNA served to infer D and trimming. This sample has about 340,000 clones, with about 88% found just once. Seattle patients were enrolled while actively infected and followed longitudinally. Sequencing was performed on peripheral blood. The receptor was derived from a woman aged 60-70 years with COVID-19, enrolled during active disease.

The DNA of the CDR3 is TGTGCCAGTAGTTCGGTAGCGGGGCACACAGATACGCAGTATTTT. It codes for CASSSVAGHTDTQYF. J is TRBJ2-3 and V is TRBV19; 8 bases map to TRBD2. Trimming cost V 5 bases and J 2 bases; bases outside gene matches: 6. The CDR3 runs 15 residues. CDR1 is LNHDA, CDR2 SQIVND, per germline (reference sequence).